Shown below are 20 T cell receptor beta chains from a single sample sequenced in a study of early T cells in non-severe SARS-CoV-2 infection. TCRdb analysed the 5' RACE reads with MiXCR anew, one entry per CDR3 protein. The sample has roughly 50,000 distinct CDR3 sequences; roughly 6.2% are singletons. The sequencing here drew on whole blood, taken at baseline. Source of these receptors: an adult who was a healthcare worker with PCR-confirmed SARS-CoV-2 infection or an uninfected control (not recorded which).

This chain uses TRBV11-1 with TRBJ2-1; 12 bases agree with TRBD1. The V and J ends lost 0 bases and 7 bases, in that order; junction bases with no gene match: 4. Germline lookup yields CDR1 SGHAT and CDR2 FQDESV (reference sequence). The CDR3 has 16 residues. The CDR3 DNA reads as TGTGCCAGCAGCTTAGCCGGGACAGGGGGCAGAAATGAGCAGTTCTTC. This codes for CASSLAGTGGRNEQFF.

This clonotype came up many times. The rearrangement joins TRBV18 to TRBJ1-1; 8 nucleotides agree with TRBD1. The CDR3 covers 17 residues. Germline CDR1 and CDR2: KGHSH and LQKENI. J lost 3 bases, V lost 3 bases, and 12 bases had no gene match. The CDR3 region has the DNA TGTGCCAGCTCACCCGGCATCGGACAGGGAAGGGACACTGAAGCTTTCTTT. This encodes CASSPGIGQGRDTEAFF.

This clonotype has a handful of counts. Written as DNA, the CDR3 is TGTGCCAGCAGTTTAATGGGCGCAATAACTTCCGGGGCCAACGTCCTGACTTTC. It encodes CASSLMGAITSGANVLTF. The gene calls are TRBV12-3 or TRBV12-4 and TRBJ2-6; unclear D gene. The germline V and J ends were trimmed by 2 bases and 4 bases, with 18 bases remaining between them. The CDR3 is made up of 18 amino acids.

This clonotype showed up just a few times. The gene calls are TRBV20-1 and TRBJ2-5; the match to TRBD2 covers 11 bases. V gave up 6 bases and J gave up 4 bases; unmatched junction bases: 7. The CDR3 loop spans 14 amino acids. CDR1 DFQATT and CDR2 SNEGSKA come from the germline V gene (reference sequence). CDR3: CSAKLAGEAETQYF. Written as DNA, the CDR3 is TGCAGTGCCAAACTAGCGGGAGAAGCAGAGACCCAGTACTTC.

This clonotype was observed a few times. The chain uses TRBV20-1 and TRBJ1-2; D not certain. The CDR3 is made up of 14 amino acids. The V end lost 3 bases, the J end lost 8 bases, and 19 bases lay between the germline ends. Germline assignment: CDR1 DFQATT and CDR2 SNEGSKA (reference sequence). This CDR3 is CSASGRPLVAGYTF. As DNA, the CDR3 is TGCAGTGCTAGTGGCCGTCCGTTAGTAGCAGGCTACACCTTC.

V is TRBV28 and J is TRBJ2-7, with D perhaps TRBD2 (6 bases). CDR1 is MDHEN and CDR2 is SYDVKM in the germline V gene. The V gene lost 1 base and the J gene lost 6 bases, with 16 bases spanning the gap. CDR3 length equals 15 residues. DNA for the CDR3: TGTGCCAGCAGTTTATCGGGGGTTACGGCTAGCGAGCAGTACTTC. It yields the protein CASSLSGVTASEQYF.

The CDR3 DNA follows: TGTGCCAGCAGTTTAGAGGGGTTGGAGACCCAGTACTTC. This translates into CASSLEGLETQYF. The chain is built from TRBV28 and TRBJ2-5; D possibly uses TRBD1 or TRBD2 (5 bases each). Germline CDR1 MDHEN, CDR2 SYDVKM. The V and J ends lost 2 bases and 5 bases respectively, with 9 bases between them. The CDR3 is 13 amino acids. Variable domain in full (rest from reference TRBV28 and TRBJ2-5): DVKVTQSSRYLVKRTGEKVFLECVQDMDHENMFWYRQDPGLGLRLIYFSYDVKMKEKGDIPEGYSVSREKKERFSLILESASTNQTSMYLCASSLEGLETQYFGPGTRLLVL.

This clonotype is medium-sized. CDR3 DNA: TGCGCCAGCAGTGAGTCAGCGGTATTGAACACTGAAGCTTTCTTT. Translated: CASSESAVLNTEAFF. V gene TRBV10-2 combines with J gene TRBJ1-1; no definite D call. V was cut by 0 bases and J by 0 bases, with 8 bases left in between. The CDR3 totals 15 residues. Germline assignment: CDR1 WSHSY and CDR2 SAAADI.

This clonotype was detected ten times or more. The chain uses TRBV3-1 and TRBJ1-5; weak D call: TRBD1 (6 bases). Germline loops: CDR1 LGHDT, CDR2 YNNKEL (reference sequence). There are 16 residues in the CDR3. Trimming took off 1 base at V and 2 bases at J, with 12 bases between the two ends. The CDR3 bases are TGTGCCAGCAGCCAAGGAACAGGGAAGGGCAATCAGCCCCAGCATTTT. Amino acid sequence: CASSQGTGKGNQPQHF.

This clonotype was observed at least ten times. V is TRBV6-2 or TRBV6-3 and J is TRBJ1-5, with TRBD1 as a possible D gene (6 bases). This CDR3 has 15 amino acids. Deletions cut 5 bases from V and 0 bases from J, with 11 bases between. Germline-derived CDR1 and CDR2 are MNHEY and SVGEGT. The CDR3: CASSERQVSNQPQHF. In DNA, the CDR3 is TGTGCCAGCAGTGAACGACAGGTTAGCAATCAGCCCCAGCATTTT.

This clonotype was recorded once. The V call is TRBV19, the J call TRBJ1-5; 8 bases map to TRBD1. The CDR3 contains 13 residues. J lost 4 bases, V lost 11 bases, and 7 bases had no gene match. CDR1 is LNHDA and CDR2 is SQIVND in the germline V gene (reference sequence). CDR3 sequence (DNA): TGTGCCGCAAGGGGACAGGTAAATCAGCCCCAGCATTTT. As protein: CAARGQVNQPQHF. Filled out from reference TRBV19 and TRBJ1-5, the complete variable domain reads DGGITQSPKYLFRKEGQNVTLSCEQNLNHDAMYWYRQDPGQGLRLIYYSQIVNDFQKGDIAEGYSVSREKKESFPLTVTSAQKNPTAFYLCAARGQVNQPQHFGDGTRLSIL.

V and J are TRBV29-1 and TRBJ2-3; possible D gene TRBD2, 5 bases. The CDR3 totals 15 residues. CDR1 SQVTM and CDR2 ANQGSEA come from the germline V gene. V shed 7 bases and J shed 0 bases, with 17 bases lying between them. CDR3 DNA: TGCAGCGCTTCTCCAGCGGTTACTAGCACAGATACGCAGTATTTT. Protein product: CSASPAVTSTDTQYF.

Within the sample, this clonotype is medium-sized. This chain connects TRBV10-3 to TRBJ1-1; D call uncertain. The V end lost 3 bases, the J end lost 1 base, and 9 bases lay between the germline ends. The CDR3 sequence is 14 residues long. Germline values: CDR1 ENHRY, CDR2 SYGVKD. CDR3 nucleotides: TGTGCCATCAGTGAAGAGACACCGAACACTGAAGCTTTCTTT. This codes for CAISEETPNTEAFF.

This clonotype was counted only a few times. The chain combines TRBV7-2 with TRBJ2-7; no clear D. Trimming pared 5 bases from V and 2 bases from J, leaving 16 bases between. The CDR3 runs to 15 residues. CDR1 is SGHTA, CDR2 FQGNSA, per germline. CDR3 bases: TGTGCCAGCAGCAAATCGAACGGGCCGACCTACGAGCAGTACTTC. This encodes CASSKSNGPTYEQYF.

The chain joins TRBV6-6 to TRBJ1-6; D is unclear. Germline V gives CDR1 MNHNY, CDR2 SVGAGI (reference sequence). Trimming shortened V by 2 bases and J by 8 bases, and 10 bases separated the two germline ends. The CDR3 totals 14 residues. CDR3 residues: CASSYERKDSPLHF. CDR3 DNA: TGTGCCAGCAGTTACGAGCGGAAGGATTCACCCCTCCACTTT.

There are a few counts of this clonotype. J is TRBJ2-7 and V is TRBV18; TRBD1 is a possible D gene (5 bases). This CDR3 region has 15 residues. Trimming pared 0 bases from V and 0 bases from J, leaving 9 bases between. CDR1 is KGHSH, CDR2 LQKENI, per germline. DNA of the CDR3: TGTGCCAGCTCACCACCGAACAGGAACTCCTACGAGCAGTACTTC. Protein product: CASSPPNRNSYEQYF.

There are a few counts of this clonotype. The chain carries TRBV7-8 and TRBJ1-2, with TRBD1 matching 11 bases. There are 18 residues in the CDR3. The junction had 8 bases not matched to a gene; V was cut back by 0 bases and J by 2 bases. Germline V gene data show CDR1 as SGHVS and CDR2 as FQNEAQ. CDR3 sequence reads: CASSLAPDRGLVNYGYTF. The CDR3 nucleotides are TGTGCCAGCAGCTTAGCGCCGGACAGGGGGCTTGTAAACTATGGCTACACCTTC.

This clonotype was recorded at least ten times. This chain joins TRBV28 and TRBJ1-1, with 8 bases matching TRBD1. Germline CDR1 and CDR2: MDHEN and SYDVKM. The V gene end was trimmed by 3 bases and the J gene end by 5 bases; junction bases not matched to a gene: 5. This CDR3 has 14 residues. CDR3 nucleotides: TGTGCCAGCAGTTTGAGGACAGGGTTTACTGAAGCTTTCTTT. It is translated as CASSLRTGFTEAFF.

Only a few counts were recorded for this clonotype. This chain connects TRBV7-2 to TRBJ2-7; D not certain. With 1 base removed from V and 0 bases from J, the gap between germline ends came to 10 bases. The CDR3 totals 15 residues. Per the germline V gene, CDR1 is SGHTA and CDR2 is FQGNSA. The CDR3 spells CASSLVRWHSYEQYF. For the CDR3, the DNA is TGTGCCAGCAGCTTAGTTCGGTGGCACTCCTACGAGCAGTACTTC.

In its sample, this clonotype was seen a few times. The genes are TRBV5-4 and TRBJ2-2, with D tentatively TRBD1 (6 bases). The CDR3 consists of 16 residues. Deletions cut 1 base from V and 1 base from J, with 11 bases between. CDR1 is SGHNT and CDR2 is YYREEE in the germline V gene (reference sequence). DNA for the CDR3: TGTGCCAGCAGCTTGCCGGGACAATGGAACACCGGGGAGCTGTTTTTT. This translates into CASSLPGQWNTGELFF.